This T cell receptor beta chain originates from a study of blood T cell repertoires in COVID-19. J gave up 3 bases and V 1 base, and 2 bases lay outside the gene matches. This CDR3 has 15 residues. The germline gives CDR1 LNHNV, CDR2 YYDKDF (reference sequence). Living in 25 or so US areas, the participants were between roughly 18 and 89 years of age. Per the study methods: Reference gene primer amplification in the assay estimated nucleated cell counts. Repertoires were generated with immunoSEQ multiplex PCR, while TCRdb's copy carries only in-frame clones and drops some. V, J and clone size were drawn from that table, and D and trimming were deduced from the DNA. In the table there are approximately 240,000 clones, over 80% of which are singletons.

The genes are TRBV15 and TRBJ2-7, with TRBD1 identical over 11 bases. The TCR was taken from a woman aged 18-29 years who had recovered from COVID-19. The specimen was PBMCs or T cells enriched from blood (not recorded which). The CDR3: CATSRAGTGGYEQYF. In DNA form, the CDR3 reads TGTGCCACCAGCAGAGCGGGGACAGGGGGCTACGAGCAGTACTTC.